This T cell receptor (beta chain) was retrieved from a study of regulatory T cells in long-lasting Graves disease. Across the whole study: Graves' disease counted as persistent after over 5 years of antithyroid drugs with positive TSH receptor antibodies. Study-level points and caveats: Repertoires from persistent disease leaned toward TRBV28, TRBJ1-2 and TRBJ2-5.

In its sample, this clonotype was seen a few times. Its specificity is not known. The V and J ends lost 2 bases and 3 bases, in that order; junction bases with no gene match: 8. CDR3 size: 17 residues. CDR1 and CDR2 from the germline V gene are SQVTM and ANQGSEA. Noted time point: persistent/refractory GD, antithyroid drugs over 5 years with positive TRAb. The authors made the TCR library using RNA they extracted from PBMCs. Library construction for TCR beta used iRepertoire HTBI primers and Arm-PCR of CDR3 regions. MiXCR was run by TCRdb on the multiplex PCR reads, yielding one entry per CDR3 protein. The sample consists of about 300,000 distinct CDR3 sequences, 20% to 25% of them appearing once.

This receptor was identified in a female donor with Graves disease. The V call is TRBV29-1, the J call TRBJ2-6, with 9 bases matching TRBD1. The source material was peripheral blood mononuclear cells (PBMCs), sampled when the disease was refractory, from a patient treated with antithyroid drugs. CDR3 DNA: TGCAGCGTTGAAACAGTGGACAGGGGTGGTGGGGCCAACGTCCTGACTTTC. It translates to CSVETVDRGGGANVLTF.